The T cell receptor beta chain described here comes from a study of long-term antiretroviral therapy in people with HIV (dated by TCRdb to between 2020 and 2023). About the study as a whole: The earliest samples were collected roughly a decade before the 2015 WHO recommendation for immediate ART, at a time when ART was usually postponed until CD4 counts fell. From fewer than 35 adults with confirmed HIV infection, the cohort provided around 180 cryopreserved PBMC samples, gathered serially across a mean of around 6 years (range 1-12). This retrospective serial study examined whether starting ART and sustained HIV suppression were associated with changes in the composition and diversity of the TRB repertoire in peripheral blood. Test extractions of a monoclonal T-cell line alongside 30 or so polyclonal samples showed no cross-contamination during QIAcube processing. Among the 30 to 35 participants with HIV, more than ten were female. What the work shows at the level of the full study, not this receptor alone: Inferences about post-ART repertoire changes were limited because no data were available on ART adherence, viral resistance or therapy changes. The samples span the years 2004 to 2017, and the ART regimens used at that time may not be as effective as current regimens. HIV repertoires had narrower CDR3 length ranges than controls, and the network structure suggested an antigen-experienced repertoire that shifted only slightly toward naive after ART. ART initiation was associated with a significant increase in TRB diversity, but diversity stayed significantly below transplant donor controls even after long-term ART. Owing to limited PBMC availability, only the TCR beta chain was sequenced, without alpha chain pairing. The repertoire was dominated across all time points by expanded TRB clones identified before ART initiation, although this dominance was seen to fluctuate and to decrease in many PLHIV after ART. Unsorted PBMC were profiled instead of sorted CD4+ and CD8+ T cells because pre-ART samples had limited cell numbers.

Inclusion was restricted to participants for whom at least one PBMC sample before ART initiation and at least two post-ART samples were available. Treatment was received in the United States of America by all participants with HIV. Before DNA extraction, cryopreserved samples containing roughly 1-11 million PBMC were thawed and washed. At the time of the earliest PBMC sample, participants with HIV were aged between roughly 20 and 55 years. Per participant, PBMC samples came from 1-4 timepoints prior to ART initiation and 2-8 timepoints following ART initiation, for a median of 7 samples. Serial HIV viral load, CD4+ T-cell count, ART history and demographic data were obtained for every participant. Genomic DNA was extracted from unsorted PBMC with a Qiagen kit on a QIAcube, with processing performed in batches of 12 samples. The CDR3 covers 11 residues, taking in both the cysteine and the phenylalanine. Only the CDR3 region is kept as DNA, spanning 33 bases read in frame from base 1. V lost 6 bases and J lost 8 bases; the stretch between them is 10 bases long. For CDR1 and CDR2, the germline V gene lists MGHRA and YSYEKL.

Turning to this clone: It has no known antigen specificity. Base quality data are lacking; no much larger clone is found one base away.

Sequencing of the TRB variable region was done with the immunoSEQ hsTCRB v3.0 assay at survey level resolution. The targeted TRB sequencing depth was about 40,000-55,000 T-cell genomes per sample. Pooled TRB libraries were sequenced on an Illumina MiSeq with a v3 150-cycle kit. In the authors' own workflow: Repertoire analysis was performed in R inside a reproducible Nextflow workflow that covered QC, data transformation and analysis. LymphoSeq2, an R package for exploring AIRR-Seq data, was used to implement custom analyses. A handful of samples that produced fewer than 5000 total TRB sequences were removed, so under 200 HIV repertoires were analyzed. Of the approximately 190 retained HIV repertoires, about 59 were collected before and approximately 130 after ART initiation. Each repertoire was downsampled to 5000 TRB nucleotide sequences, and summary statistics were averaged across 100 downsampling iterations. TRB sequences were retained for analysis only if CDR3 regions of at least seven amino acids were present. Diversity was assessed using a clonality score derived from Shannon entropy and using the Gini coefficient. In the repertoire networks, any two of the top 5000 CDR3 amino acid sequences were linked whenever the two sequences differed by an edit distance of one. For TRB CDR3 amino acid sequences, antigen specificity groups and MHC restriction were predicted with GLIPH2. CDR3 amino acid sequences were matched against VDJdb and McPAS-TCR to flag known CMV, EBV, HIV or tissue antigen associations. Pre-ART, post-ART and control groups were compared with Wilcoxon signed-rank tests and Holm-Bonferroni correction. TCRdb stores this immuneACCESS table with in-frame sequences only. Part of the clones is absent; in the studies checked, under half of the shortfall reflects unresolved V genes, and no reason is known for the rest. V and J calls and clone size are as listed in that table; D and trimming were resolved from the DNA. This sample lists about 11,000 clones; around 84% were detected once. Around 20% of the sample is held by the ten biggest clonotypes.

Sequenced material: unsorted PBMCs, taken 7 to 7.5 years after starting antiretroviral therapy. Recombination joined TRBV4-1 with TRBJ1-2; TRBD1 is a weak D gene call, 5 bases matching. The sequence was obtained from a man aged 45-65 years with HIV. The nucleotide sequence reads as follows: TGCGCCAGCAGGGGGGGGTGGGGCTACACCTTC. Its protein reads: CASRGGWGYTF.